These 3 T cell receptor beta chains were all obtained from the same sample, sequenced in a study of patients and donors after allogeneic stem cell transplantation. MiXCR was run by TCRdb on the RT-PCR reads, yielding one entry per CDR3 protein. This table has a few hundred thousand distinct CDR3 sequences, around 41% appearing once. The sequenced sample was blood, either unsorted or a sorted T cell fraction (not recorded which). The source of these receptors is a human donor who was either an allogeneic HSCT recipient or a stem cell or donor lymphocyte infusion donor (not recorded which). It is not recorded whose cells these are; they may come from a transplant donor.

This clonotype was detected a few times. The gene calls are TRBV9 and TRBJ1-2, with 8 bases matching TRBD1. With V trimmed by 3 bases and J by 5 bases, 6 bases remained unmatched. In germline, CDR1 is SGDLS, CDR2 YYNGEE. This CDR3 spans 14 amino acids. The CDR3 nucleotides are TGTGCCAGCAGCGCTATACAGGGGGAGTATGGCTACACCTTC. It codes for CASSAIQGEYGYTF. The whole variable domain, filled in from reference TRBV9 and TRBJ1-2, reads DSGVTQTPKHLITATGQRVTLRCSPRSGDLSVYWYQQSLDQGLQFLIQYYNGEERAKGNILERFSAQQFPDLHSELNLSSLELGDSALYFCASSAIQGEYGYTFGSGTRLTVV.

This clonotype appeared a few times. CDR3 coding DNA: TGTGCCAGCAGCCCTAACGACGGACCGCCAGGAAACACCATATATTTT. Translated: CASSPNDGPPGNTIYF. The chain couples TRBV12-3 or TRBV12-4 to TRBJ1-3; D not certain. The germline V and J ends were trimmed by 6 bases and 4 bases, with 19 bases remaining between them. The CDR3 is 16 residues long.

The rearrangement joins TRBV25-1 to TRBJ2-7, with TRBD1 as a possible D gene (6 bases). The CDR3 totals 15 residues. Trimming removed 1 base from V and 3 bases from J, with 13 bases in between. Germline-derived CDR1 and CDR2 are MGHDK and SYGVNS. CDR3 loop: CASSEFRDTYYEQYF. CDR3 in DNA: TGTGCCAGCAGTGAATTCCGGGACACCTACTACGAGCAGTACTTC.